This T cell receptor (beta chain) was identified in a study of blood T cell repertoires in COVID-19 (dated by TCRdb to about 2020). Regarding the research as a whole: Collaborator samples came from the United States, Italy and Spain and covered acute and convalescent phases of COVID-19. The material from the prospective study consisted of cDNA or gDNA derived from T cells, B-cell-depleted T cells, or PBMCs. Deeply sampled blood TCRbeta repertoires from subjects exposed to, actively infected with, or recovered from COVID-19 were included in the dataset. A freely available public database, intended as a resource for researchers studying the immune response to SARS-CoV-2, is where the repertoires were released. The samples were drawn from the first 160 participants of the ongoing ImmuneRACE study and from under 1,500 subjects provided by 6 global collaborators. Sample metadata almost always included a de-identified subject ID, COVID-19 status, age in years and sex. Where HLA class I and class II types were available, the types were taken from metadata supplied by the sample provider, not from assay-based typing.

TCRbeta CDR3 regions were amplified from genomic DNA using the immunoSEQ Assay, a bias-controlled multiplex PCR. The authors' analysis ran thus. Within the assay, amplification of reference gene primers was used to estimate how many nucleated cells each sample contained. To quantify the absolute abundance of each unique TCRbeta CDR3 rearrangement, sequence reads were collapsed and filtered. For each sample, productive Simpson clonality was calculated by taking the square root of Simpson's diversity index across productive rearrangements. The clones in this table, taken by TCRdb from immuneACCESS, are in-frame only. Not every clone is retained; where verified, under half of the shortfall comes from an unresolved V gene, and the cause of the rest is unknown. The V and J calls and the clone size are those of that table, but D and trimming were determined from the DNA. The table for this sample lists about 140,000 clones; approximately 82% of them were counted only once. The top ten clones comprise roughly a tenth of the sample.

About this clone: Its recognized antigen is unknown. The sample holds no much larger clone one base away, and base qualities are not on file.

The V end loses 2 bases and the J end loses 5 bases, and a stretch of 10 bases separates them. The CDR3 runs 14 residues from the cysteine to the phenylalanine. Kept here is only the CDR3 DNA, which spans 42 bases and is read in frame from base 1. Sequences ENHRY (CDR1) and SYGVKD (CDR2) are obtained from the germline V gene. Collaborating institutions collected whole blood in K2EDTA tubes following their own protocols. For TCRbeta analysis, collaborators shipped samples in one of three forms: frozen whole blood, isolated PBMCs, or DNA extracted from either of those sample types. Overall study outcomes, separate from this receptor: Clinical and demographic metadata were provided uncurated, with the amount varying by source and participant.

Recombination joined TRBV10-3 with TRBJ2-1; the D region possibly corresponds to TRBD2 (5 bases align). The TCR originated in a man aged 55-75 years with active or convalescent COVID-19. The sequencing sample was made of peripheral blood. In nucleotides, the sequence is TGTGCCATCAGTGAGACCCAGAGGGACAATGAGCAGTTCTTC. Its protein reads: CAISETQRDNEQFF.